These 14 T cell receptor beta chains were all obtained from the same sample, sequenced in a study of T-cell memory formation after mild COVID-19. From the 5' RACE reads, TCRdb called clonotypes with MiXCR, one entry per CDR3 protein. The profile shows under 200,000 distinct CDR3 sequences, roughly 12% of them singletons. The sequenced material came from PBMCs or a T cell subset sorted from them (not recorded which). These receptor sequences come from a man aged 18 to 29 who had mild COVID-19 (a few samples of this study predate the infection). Cell type and time point are not known.

This clonotype has a count of ten or more. This chain uses TRBV10-3 with TRBJ2-5, with D unresolved. This CDR3 is 15 amino acids long. Looked up from germline, CDR1 is ENHRY and CDR2 is SYGVKD. Trimming pared 0 bases from V and 4 bases from J, leaving 12 bases between. In nucleotides, the CDR3 is TGTGCCATCAGTGAGTCGGGCCGACAAATAGAGACCCAGTACTTC. This codes for CAISESGRQIETQYF.

This clonotype showed up many times. The rearrangement links TRBV6-5 to TRBJ1-4; no clear D gene. The V end lost 5 bases, the J end lost 0 bases, and 7 bases lay between the germline ends. The CDR3 has 14 residues. CDR1 and CDR2 from the germline V gene are MNHEY and SVGAGI. The CDR3 protein is CASSRRATNEKLFF. Written as DNA, the CDR3 is TGTGCCAGCAGTAGGAGGGCAACTAATGAAAAACTGTTTTTT.

This chain connects TRBV4-3 to TRBJ2-3, with 8 bases identical to TRBD2. Germline loops: CDR1 LGHNA, CDR2 YSLEER. CDR3 length: 14 residues. The trim removed 2 bases at V and 8 bases at J, leaving 6 bases unmatched. Here the CDR3 reads CASSQLTGGGTQYF. The CDR3 coding sequence is TGCGCCAGCAGCCAACTAACGGGGGGGGGTACGCAGTATTTT.

This clonotype was seen a few times. The chain is built from TRBV21-1 and TRBJ2-7. TRBV21-1 is annotated as a pseudogene. The CDR3 has 13 residues. The CDR3 region has the DNA TGTGCCAGCAGCCGAGCAGGCAGCTACGAGCAGTACTTC. Translated, it gives CASSRAGSYEQYF.

This clonotype has at least ten counts. The V call is TRBV5-1, the J call TRBJ1-1; TRBD1 aligns across 7 bases. V lost 4 bases, J lost 0 bases, and 3 bases stayed unmatched. The germline gives CDR1 SGHRS, CDR2 YFSETQ. CDR3 length: 14 amino acids. CDR3 in DNA: TGCGCCAGCAGCCCCGGGACAGTGAACACTGAAGCTTTCTTT. Amino acids: CASSPGTVNTEAFF.

The rearrangement links TRBV4-2 to TRBJ1-2; 7 positions match TRBD1. The germline V gene has CDR1 LGHNA and CDR2 YNFKEQ. J lost 8 bases, V lost 1 base, and 13 bases had no gene match. This CDR3 is 16 amino acids long. DNA for the CDR3: TGTGCCAGCAGCCAAGTTGCCGTAACAGGGGTCGACGGCTACACCTTC. Encoded protein: CASSQVAVTGVDGYTF.

The rearrangement links TRBV28 to TRBJ1-1; weak D call: TRBD1 (6 bases). The CDR3 consists of 14 residues. With 4 bases removed from V and 3 bases from J, the gap between germline ends came to 12 bases. Per germline, CDR1 MDHEN and CDR2 SYDVKM. The CDR3 protein is CASSWRGGYTEAFF. In DNA form, the CDR3 reads TGTGCCAGCAGTTGGAGGGGGGGGTACACTGAAGCTTTCTTT. Looking up the rest from reference TRBV28 and TRBJ1-1 gives the full variable domain: DVKVTQSSRYLVKRTGEKVFLECVQDMDHENMFWYRQDPGLGLRLIYFSYDVKMKEKGDIPEGYSVSREKKERFSLILESASTNQTSMYLCASSWRGGYTEAFFGQGTRLTVV.

V usage is TRBV3-1 and J usage is TRBJ1-1; D remains ambiguous. CDR1 is LGHDT and CDR2 is YNNKEL in the germline V gene (reference sequence). V lost 0 bases, J lost 10 bases, and 15 bases lay in between. The CDR3 is 14 amino acids. The DNA of the CDR3 is TGTGCCAGCAGCCAAGATGTCTTTGGGAGAGGAGCTTTCTTT. Amino acid sequence: CASSQDVFGRGAFF.

The rearrangement joins TRBV20-1 to TRBJ2-5; 10 bases align to TRBD1. Germline CDR1 and CDR2: DFQATT and SNEGSKA (reference sequence). CDR3 length: 16 amino acids. V was pared by 0 bases and J by 4 bases, with 8 bases of the junction left unmatched. Written as DNA, the CDR3 is TGCAGTGCTAGAGACTGGACAGGGGGAAGTGGAGAGACCCAGTACTTC. Encoded protein: CSARDWTGGSGETQYF.

The table lists this clonotype with a few counts. CDR3 nucleotide sequence: TGTGCCAGCAGCTTAGAGAGGGCCGGACTTGGAAACACCATATATTTT. This translates into CASSLERAGLGNTIYF. The gene calls are TRBV7-2 and TRBJ1-3; no reliable D call. V was trimmed by 1 base and J by 3 bases, leaving 13 bases between them. The CDR3 is 16 residues long. CDR1 is SGHTA and CDR2 is FQGNSA in the germline V gene.

Many counts were recorded for this clonotype. The V call is TRBV24-1, the J call TRBJ2-5, with D perhaps matching TRBD2 (5 bases). Trimming took 2 bases from V and 1 from J, leaving 7 bases between them. Germline V gives CDR1 KGHDR, CDR2 SFDVKD. The length of the CDR3 is 14 residues. CDR3 protein: CATSDSGVQETQYF. The DNA for the CDR3 is TGTGCCACCAGTGATTCCGGGGTCCAAGAGACCCAGTACTTC.

This clonotype occurred a few times. The rearrangement uses TRBV7-2 and TRBJ2-5, with D possibly being TRBD1 (6 bases). V was pared by 4 bases and J by 5 bases, with 17 bases between. Germline CDR1 SGHTA, CDR2 FQGNSA. The CDR3 length is 15 residues. In DNA, the CDR3 is TGTGCCAGCAGCTCACAGGGTTATCGGACCGAGACCCAGTACTTC. It translates to CASSSQGYRTETQYF.

The chain combines TRBV20-1 with TRBJ1-4; D not resolved. The CDR3 consists of 14 residues. Trimming shortened V by 2 bases and J by 4 bases, and 11 bases separated the two germline ends. Germline CDR1 is DFQATT and CDR2 is SNEGSKA (reference sequence). This chain's CDR3 is CSARFPQSNEKLFF. The CDR3 DNA is TGCAGTGCTAGATTCCCGCAGAGTAATGAAAAACTGTTTTTT.

This chain links TRBV5-1 with TRBJ2-6, with D unclear. Trimming removed 0 bases from V and 2 bases from J, with 6 bases in between. Germline V gives CDR1 SGHRS, CDR2 YFSETQ. The CDR3 has 15 residues. For the CDR3, the DNA is TGCGCCAGCAGCTTGGGAACGGCTGGGGCCAACGTCCTGACTTTC. Translation gives CASSLGTAGANVLTF. The full variable domain, in which reference TRBV5-1 and TRBJ2-6 provide the parts outside the CDR3, is KAGVTQTPRYLIKTRGQQVTLSCSPISGHRSVSWYQQTPGQGLQFLFEYFSETQRNKGNFPGRFSGRQFSNSRSEMNVSTLELGDSALYLCASSLGTAGANVLTFGAGSRLTVL.